These 2 T cell receptor beta chains were all obtained from the same sample, sequenced in a study of HIV-infected patients and healthy controls. TCRdb used MiXCR to reprocess the 5' RACE reads, holding one entry per CDR3 protein. The repertoire holds almost 65,000 distinct CDR3 sequences, with 15% to 20% as singletons. The sequencing input was CD4+ T cells from blood. The source of these receptors is a human donor in good health.

The table lists this clonotype with a few counts. The chain employs TRBV6-5 and TRBJ2-7; 12 bases align to TRBD2. CDR3 length: 16 amino acids. The junction had 10 bases not matched to a gene; V was cut back by 6 bases and J by 4 bases. Germline V lookup: CDR1 MNHEY, CDR2 SVGAGI. The CDR3 DNA reads TGTGCCAGCAGGAGAGGACTAGCGGGAAATATTTACGAGCAGTACTTC. Amino acids: CASRRGLAGNIYEQYF.

The sample holds a few counts of this clonotype. V usage is TRBV11-2 and J usage is TRBJ2-3; 14 bases are shared with TRBD2. V shed 3 bases and J 3 bases; nucleotides not matched to a gene: 8. Looked up from germline, CDR1 is SGHAT and CDR2 is FQNNGV. This CDR3 is 18 amino acids long. CDR3 sequence: CASSFRGTSGGVTDTQYF. As DNA, the CDR3 is TGTGCCAGCAGCTTCCGAGGGACTAGCGGGGGAGTGACAGATACGCAGTATTTT.